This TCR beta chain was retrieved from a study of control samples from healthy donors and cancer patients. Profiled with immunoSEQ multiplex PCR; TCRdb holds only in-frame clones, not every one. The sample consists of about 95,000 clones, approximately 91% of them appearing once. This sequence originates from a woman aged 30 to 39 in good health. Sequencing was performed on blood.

CDR3 in DNA: TGTGCCAGCAGCTTAACCATTGCCAGGGATGTAGGTCAGCCCCAGCATTTT. As protein: CASSLTIARDVGQPQHF. The chain joins TRBV7-9 to TRBJ1-5, with D possibly TRBD1 on 5 matching bases. CDR3 length equals 17 residues. CDR1 is SEHNR, CDR2 FQNEAQ, per germline (reference sequence). V was trimmed by 2 bases and J by 6 bases, leaving 20 bases between them.